This record looks at one T cell receptor (beta chain) sequence and its context. This specimen comes from a study of blood T cell repertoires in COVID-19. In the study overall: COVID-19 samples from acute and convalescent phases originated in the United States, Italy and Spain. T cells, B-cell-depleted T cells, or PBMCs provided the cDNA or gDNA that served as material.

The germline gives CDR1 MDHEN, CDR2 SYDVKM. V lost 4 bases, J lost 4 bases, and 14 bases stayed unmatched. The CDR3 contains 19 residues. Repertoires were generated with immunoSEQ multiplex PCR, while TCRdb's copy carries only in-frame clones and drops some. The table includes approximately 190,000 clones, about 80% detected once. The receptor was isolated from a man aged 35-49 years who had recovered from COVID-19. Specimen: PBMCs or T cells enriched from blood (not recorded which). The chain is built from TRBV28 and TRBJ2-7; TRBD2 matches 15 bases. The CDR3 DNA reads TGTGCCAGCAGTTCCGCGAGCTCCCGGACTAGCGGGGGGGGATACGAGCAGTACTTC. Protein product: CASSSASSRTSGGGYEQYF.